The 31 T cell receptor beta chains reported below all come from one sample, sequenced in a study of blood T cell repertoires in COVID-19. TCRdb's table, derived via immunoSEQ multiplex PCR, lists solely in-frame clones and lacks some. The table includes around 72,000 clones, around 76% detected once. Sequencing used peripheral blood. The receptors originated from a human donor in a cohort sampled during active COVID-19.

The chain joins TRBV7-9 to TRBJ1-2; no clear D gene. The CDR3 has 11 residues. V was clipped by 3 bases and J by 12 bases, with 11 bases between them. Germline-derived CDR1 and CDR2 are SEHNR and FQNEAQ (reference sequence). CDR3 region: CASSLGRSNTF. The CDR3 nucleotides read TGTGCCAGCAGCTTGGGCAGATCTAACACCTTC.

This rearrangement joins TRBV2 to TRBJ1-5, with TRBD1 matching 9 bases. The trim removed 2 bases at V and 4 bases at J, leaving 6 bases unmatched. Germline CDR1 is SNHLY and CDR2 is FYNNEI. The CDR3 has 16 amino acids. CDR3 residues: CASSETGGGFNQPQHF. The CDR3 DNA sequence: TGTGCCAGCAGTGAAACAGGGGGCGGCTTTAATCAGCCCCAGCATTTT.

The chain recombines TRBV12-3 or TRBV12-4 with TRBJ1-5; perhaps TRBD1 as D (5 bases). The CDR3 covers 13 residues. The V end lost 2 bases, the J end lost 7 bases, and 9 bases lay between the germline ends. CDR3 in amino acids: CASSLLGAQPQHF. Here the CDR3 DNA reads TGTGCCAGCAGTTTATTAGGGGCACAGCCCCAGCATTTT.

The chain couples TRBV5-1 to TRBJ2-7; D possibly corresponds to TRBD2 (5 bases). The CDR3 length is 17 residues. Germline values: CDR1 SGHRS, CDR2 YFSETQ. The V gene lost 3 bases and the J gene lost 4 bases, with 23 bases spanning the gap. Here the CDR3 reads CASSSPGDTSVWYEQYF. The CDR3, as DNA: TGCGCCAGCAGCTCCCCCGGGGATACCTCGGTTTGGTACGAGCAGTACTTC. Variable domain in full (rest from reference TRBV5-1 and TRBJ2-7): KAGVTQTPRYLIKTRGQQVTLSCSPISGHRSVSWYQQTPGQGLQFLFEYFSETQRNKGNFPGRFSGRQFSNSRSEMNVSTLELGDSALYLCASSSPGDTSVWYEQYFGPGTRLTVT.

The CDR3 here is CASSLRGRTQYF. The CDR3, as DNA: TGTGCCAGCAGCTTAAGGGGCCGTACGCAGTATTTT. The chain joins TRBV11-1 to TRBJ2-3, with a tentative D call TRBD1 (5 bases). CDR1 is SGHAT, CDR2 FQDESV, per germline (reference sequence). This CDR3 comprises 12 residues. Trimming took 2 bases from V and 8 from J, leaving 8 bases between them.

This sequence joins TRBV4-3 and TRBJ2-3; TRBD2 might be the D (5 bases). The CDR3 spans 15 residues. Trimming removed 0 bases from V and 1 base from J, with 8 bases in between. Germline loops: CDR1 LGHNA, CDR2 YSLEER. CDR3 residues: CASSQDGRGTDTQYF. DNA for the CDR3: TGCGCCAGCAGCCAAGATGGGCGGGGCACAGATACGCAGTATTTT.

V usage is TRBV5-6 and J usage is TRBJ2-7, with D possibly being TRBD1 (5 bases). There are 13 residues in the CDR3. Per the germline V gene, CDR1 is SGHDT and CDR2 is YYEEEE. The ends were cut back, 1 base at V and 5 bases at J, with 10 bases in the middle. The CDR3, as DNA: TGTGCCAGCAGCTTGAGGGGTTCCCACGAGCAGTACTTC. It codes for CASSLRGSHEQYF.

The CDR3 DNA is TGTGCCAGCAGATGGACAGGGGAGGGCGATGAGCAGTTCTTC. The encoded protein is CASRWTGEGDEQFF. V is TRBV2 and J is TRBJ2-1, with TRBD1 matching 9 bases. Unmatched junction bases numbered 8, after V lost 6 bases and J lost 8 bases. Germline CDR1 SNHLY, CDR2 FYNNEI. This CDR3 has 14 residues.

V usage is TRBV5-1 and J usage is TRBJ2-1; TRBD2 agrees at 12 bases. V gave up 3 bases and J gave up 5 bases; unmatched junction bases: 3. Germline-derived CDR1 and CDR2 are SGHRS and YFSETQ. CDR3 length: 15 residues. In DNA form, the CDR3 reads TGCGCCAGCAGCTCACTAGCGGGGGGAGACAATGAGCAGTTCTTC. This gives the protein CASSSLAGGDNEQFF.

The CDR3 DNA follows: TGTGCCAGCAGTCAGGTTAACTATGGCTACACCTTC. Translation gives CASSQVNYGYTF. J is TRBJ1-2 and V is TRBV9; the D is unclear. There are 12 residues in the CDR3. Deletions cut 5 bases from V and 1 base from J, with 6 bases between. From germline, CDR1 is SGDLS and CDR2 YYNGEE.

The chain employs TRBV20-1 and TRBJ1-2; 9 positions agree with TRBD1. Germline loops: CDR1 DFQATT, CDR2 SNEGSKA (reference sequence). The V and J ends lost 4 bases and 8 bases, in that order; junction bases with no gene match: 11. The CDR3 spans 14 residues. The CDR3 DNA sequence: TGCAGTGCTATTGAGACAGGGGGTAATCGAGGCTACACCTTC. Translated, it gives CSAIETGGNRGYTF.

This clone showed up just a few times. The chain carries TRBV19 and TRBJ1-5; perhaps TRBD1 as D (5 bases). CDR1 is LNHDA and CDR2 is SQIVND in the germline V gene (reference sequence). The V and J ends lost 9 bases and 2 bases respectively, with 20 bases between them. The CDR3 has 16 residues. The CDR3 DNA is TGTGCCAGCCATAGAACCCAGGGCGTCGGCAATCAGCCCCAGCATTTT. Its protein is CASHRTQGVGNQPQHF.

The rearrangement links TRBV18 to TRBJ1-5; D might be TRBD1 (5 bases). Germline loops: CDR1 KGHSH, CDR2 LQKENI. This CDR3 is 13 amino acids long. Trimming took 6 bases from V and 2 from J, leaving 8 bases between them. CDR3: CASSDSRNQPQHF. DNA of the CDR3: TGTGCCAGCTCCGACAGCCGCAATCAGCCCCAGCATTTT.

The V gene is TRBV5-1, the J gene TRBJ1-2; D is possibly TRBD1 (6 bases). CDR1 is SGHRS, CDR2 YFSETQ, per germline. The V and J ends lost 4 bases and 6 bases respectively, with 19 bases between them. The CDR3 extends over 15 amino acids. CDR3 loop: CASSLRGALENGYTF. Written as DNA, the CDR3 is TGCGCCAGCAGCCTTCGGGGGGCTCTAGAGAATGGCTACACCTTC.

The chain links TRBV5-1 to TRBJ2-1, with TRBD2 matching 10 bases. V gave up 2 bases and J gave up 7 bases; unmatched junction bases: 6. Germline values: CDR1 SGHRS, CDR2 YFSETQ. The CDR3 runs 15 residues. For the CDR3, the DNA is TGCGCCAGCAGCTTCCCTAGCGGGGGTGGGAATGAGCAGTTCTTC. The encoded protein is CASSFPSGGGNEQFF.

The chain uses TRBV7-9 and TRBJ2-3; tentatively, D is TRBD2 (5 bases). The ends were cut back, 3 bases at V and 2 bases at J, with 9 bases in the middle. The CDR3 extends over 14 amino acids. CDR1 SEHNR and CDR2 FQNEAQ come from the germline V gene (reference sequence). The CDR3 region is CASSLSGDTDTQYF. Here the CDR3 DNA reads TGTGCCAGCAGCTTGAGCGGAGACACAGATACGCAGTATTTT.

This chain uses TRBV4-1 with TRBJ1-1; 7 bases are a match to TRBD1. From germline, CDR1 is MGHRA and CDR2 YSYEKL. The V segment lost 0 bases and the J segment 4 bases; nucleotides outside the gene matches: 5. This CDR3 has 15 residues. CDR3 loop: CASSQERGLGTEAFF. In nucleotides, the CDR3 is TGCGCCAGCAGCCAAGAGAGGGGGCTCGGCACTGAAGCTTTCTTT.

V gene TRBV3-1 (or the pseudogene TRBV3-2) combines with J gene TRBJ2-2; D is perhaps TRBD2 (5 bases). V was trimmed by 6 bases and J by 7 bases, leaving 6 bases between them. This CDR3 spans 11 amino acids. Germline values: CDR1 LGHDT, CDR2 YNNKEL (reference sequence). CDR3 in amino acids: CASREGGELFF. The DNA of the CDR3 is TGTGCCAGCAGAGAGGGCGGGGAGCTGTTTTTT.

This clone was recorded once. The J gene is TRBJ2-6, the V gene TRBV19; possibly TRBD1 for D (5 bases). CDR1 and CDR2 from the germline V gene are LNHDA and SQIVND (reference sequence). The CDR3 has 14 amino acids. The V and J ends lost 4 bases and 2 bases respectively, with 6 bases between them. The CDR3 nucleotides are TGTGCCAGTAGTAGCAGGGCTGGGGCCAACGTCCTGACTTTC. It codes for CASSSRAGANVLTF.

This clone was picked up one time. The genes are TRBV12-3 or TRBV12-4 and TRBJ2-5, with D possibly TRBD2 on 6 matching bases. CDR3 size: 12 residues. V dropped 6 bases and J dropped 6 bases, with 11 bases sitting between them. This CDR3 reads CASSRLVQTQYF. CDR3 nucleotide sequence: TGTGCCAGCAGCAGACTAGTACAGACCCAGTACTTC.

V and J are TRBV29-1 and TRBJ2-1, with D perhaps TRBD1 (6 bases). Per the germline V gene, CDR1 is SQVTM and CDR2 is ANQGSEA. The V end was cut by 4 bases, the J end by 6 bases, with 19 bases between. This CDR3 is 15 amino acids long. CDR3 residues: CSVASGALTGNEQFF. CDR3 DNA sequence: TGCAGCGTTGCTTCAGGGGCCCTGACGGGCAATGAGCAGTTCTTC.

The chain employs TRBV5-4 and TRBJ2-7, with TRBD2 matching over 11 bases. The CDR3 loop spans 16 amino acids. V shed 0 bases and J 3 bases; nucleotides not matched to a gene: 5. Per germline, CDR1 SGHNT and CDR2 YYREEE (reference sequence). This chain's CDR3 is CASSLEASGGSYEQYF. For the CDR3, the DNA is TGTGCCAGCAGCTTGGAGGCTAGCGGGGGGAGCTACGAGCAGTACTTC. The full variable domain, with the rest looked up from reference TRBV5-4 and TRBJ2-7, is ETGVTQSPTHLIKTRGQQVTLRCSSQSGHNTVSWYQQALGQGPQFIFQYYREEENGRGNFPPRFSGLQFPNYSSELNVNALELDDSALYLCASSLEASGGSYEQYFGPGTRLTVT.

The rearrangement uses TRBV6-5 and TRBJ1-4, with a possible D match to TRBD1 (6 bases). Trimming took off 8 bases at V and 7 bases at J, with 20 bases between the two ends. The CDR3 is 15 residues long. Germline V gene lookup returns CDR1 MNHEY and CDR2 SVGAGI. The CDR3 region has the DNA TGTGCCAGCGGAGTTCTACAGGGATCGAGTGAAAAACTGTTTTTT. Its translation: CASGVLQGSSEKLFF.

The chain links TRBV24-1 to TRBJ2-3, with 10 bases aligning to TRBD1. V gave up 5 bases and J gave up 3 bases; unmatched junction bases: 7. The germline V gene has CDR1 KGHDR and CDR2 SFDVKD. The CDR3 sequence is 16 residues long. The CDR3 DNA reads as TGTGCCACCAGTGCCGGGACAGGGGTGTTGACAGATACGCAGTATTTT. Amino acid sequence: CATSAGTGVLTDTQYF.

V gene TRBV24-1 combines with J gene TRBJ1-5; D not certain. This CDR3 comprises 16 residues. Germline CDR1 is KGHDR and CDR2 is SFDVKD. V was clipped by 2 bases and J by 2 bases, with 12 bases between them. The CDR3 reads CATSDSKNGGNQPQHF. The CDR3 DNA reads as TGTGCCACCAGTGATTCCAAAAATGGAGGCAATCAGCCCCAGCATTTT.

The CDR3 coding sequence is TGTGCCAGCAGCCCCTTGGACAGGGGTAGTGGCTACACCTTC. As protein: CASSPLDRGSGYTF. J is TRBJ1-2 and V is TRBV5-6, with 9 bases matching TRBD1. The CDR3 length is 14 residues. J was trimmed by 7 bases and V by 4 bases; bases with no gene match: 8. Germline V gene sequence: CDR1 SGHDT, CDR2 YYEEEE.

The chain links TRBV14 to TRBJ2-7; 10 bases agree with TRBD1. After removal of 2 bases from V and 2 bases from J, the junction contained 6 bases not matched to a gene. CDR1 and CDR2 (germline): SGHDN, FVKESK. The CDR3 is made up of 16 amino acids. The CDR3 is CASSQYSGTGAYEQYF. The CDR3 DNA sequence: TGTGCCAGCAGCCAATATTCCGGGACAGGGGCCTACGAGCAGTACTTC.

The chain carries TRBV7-9 and TRBJ2-3; D might be TRBD1 (5 bases). The V and J ends lost 0 bases and 2 bases respectively, with 9 bases between them. CDR1 is SEHNR and CDR2 is FQNEAQ in the germline V gene (reference sequence). The CDR3 spans 15 residues. The CDR3 nucleotides are TGTGCCAGCAGCTTAGCGCAGGGCACCACAGATACGCAGTATTTT. It translates to CASSLAQGTTDTQYF.

V gene TRBV6-5 combines with J gene TRBJ2-7; the match to TRBD1 covers 10 bases. V was clipped by 6 bases and J by 7 bases; unmatched bases: 6. The CDR3 is made up of 13 amino acids. Germline V CDR1 and CDR2: MNHEY, SVGAGI. Here the CDR3 DNA reads TGTGCCAGCAGGGACAGGGGGTACGGGGAGCAGTACTTC. It is translated as CASRDRGYGEQYF.

The V gene is TRBV3-1 (or the pseudogene TRBV3-2), the J gene TRBJ2-7, with 11 bases aligning to TRBD2. Germline assignment: CDR1 LGHDT and CDR2 YNNKEL (reference sequence). V lost 0 bases and J lost 4; bases outside the gene matches: 14. The CDR3 sequence is 19 residues long. As DNA, the CDR3 is TGTGCCAGCAGCCAAGATCCCCTTGCCCAACTAGCGGGGGAATACGAGCAGTACTTC. Encoded protein: CASSQDPLAQLAGEYEQYF.

The chain links TRBV12-3 or TRBV12-4 to TRBJ1-2, with 10 bases aligning to TRBD1. The CDR3 length is 13 residues. V trimming: 5 bases; J trimming: 7 bases; junction bases outside the gene matches: 4. The CDR3 loop is CASSRQGAPGYTF. As DNA, the CDR3 is TGTGCCAGCAGTCGACAGGGGGCCCCTGGCTACACCTTC.